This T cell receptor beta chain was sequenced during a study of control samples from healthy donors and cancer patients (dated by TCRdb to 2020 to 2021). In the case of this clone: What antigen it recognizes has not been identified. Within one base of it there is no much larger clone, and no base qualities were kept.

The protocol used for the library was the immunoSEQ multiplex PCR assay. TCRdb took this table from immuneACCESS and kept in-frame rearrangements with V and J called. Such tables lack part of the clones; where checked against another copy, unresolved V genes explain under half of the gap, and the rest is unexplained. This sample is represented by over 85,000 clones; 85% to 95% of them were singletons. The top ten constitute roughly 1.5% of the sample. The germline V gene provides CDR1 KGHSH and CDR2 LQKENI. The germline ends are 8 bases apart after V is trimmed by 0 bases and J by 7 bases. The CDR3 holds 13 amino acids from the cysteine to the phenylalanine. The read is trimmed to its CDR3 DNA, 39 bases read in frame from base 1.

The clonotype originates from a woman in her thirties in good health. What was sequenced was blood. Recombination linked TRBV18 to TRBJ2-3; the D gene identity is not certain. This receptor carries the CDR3 CASSPPGQNTQYF. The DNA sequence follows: TGTGCCAGCTCACCACCAGGCCAGAATACGCAGTATTTT.